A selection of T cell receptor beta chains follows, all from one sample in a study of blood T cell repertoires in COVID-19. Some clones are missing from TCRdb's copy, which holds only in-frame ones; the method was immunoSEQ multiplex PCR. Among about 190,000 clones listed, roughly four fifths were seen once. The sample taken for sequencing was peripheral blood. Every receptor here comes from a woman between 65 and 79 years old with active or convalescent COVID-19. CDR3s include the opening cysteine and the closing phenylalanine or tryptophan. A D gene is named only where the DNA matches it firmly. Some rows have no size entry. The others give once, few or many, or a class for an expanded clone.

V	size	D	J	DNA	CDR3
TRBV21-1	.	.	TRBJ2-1	TGTGCCAGGGCGGACAGGGGTGATGAGCAGTTCTTC	CARADRGDEQFF
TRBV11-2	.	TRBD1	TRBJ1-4	TGTGCCAGCAGAGACGACAGGGGGCTATCTAATGAAAAACTGTTTTTT	CASRDDRGLSNEKLFF
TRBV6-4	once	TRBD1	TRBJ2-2	TGTGCCAGCAGTGACGGCCAGGGGGACACCGGGGAGCTGTTTTTT	CASSDGQGDTGELFF
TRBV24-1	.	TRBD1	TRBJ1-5	TGTGCCACCAGTGACACCGACAGGGGGGAACAGCCCCAGCATTTT	CATSDTDRGEQPQHF
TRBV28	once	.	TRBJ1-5	TGTGCCAGCAGTTGGGGGCTAAATCAGCCCCAGCATTTT	CASSWGLNQPQHF
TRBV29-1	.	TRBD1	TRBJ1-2	TGCAGCGTTGACGCGGACAGGGTGCTCTATGGCTACACCTTC	CSVDADRVLYGYTF
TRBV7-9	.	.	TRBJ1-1	TGTGCCAGCAGCTCCCTGACTGCGACGGTTATGAACACTGAAGCTTTCTTT	CASSSLTATVMNTEAFF
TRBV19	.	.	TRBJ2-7	TGTGCCAGTAGTGCTCGGACAGAAGGAGGTTACGAGCAGTACTTC	CASSARTEGGYEQYF
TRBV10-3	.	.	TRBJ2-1	TGTGCCATCAGTGAACTGCCCCCGCACGATGAGCAGTTCTTC	CAISELPPHDEQFF
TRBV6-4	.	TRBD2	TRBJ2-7	TGTGCCAGCCCAGGGCTCTACCCCGGGAGGGAGCAGTACTTC	CASPGLYPGREQYF
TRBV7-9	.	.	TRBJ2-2	TGTGCCAGCAGCCCCCTCCGCACCGGGGAGCTGTTTTTT	CASSPLRTGELFF
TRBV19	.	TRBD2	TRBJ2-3	TGTGCCAGTGTTAGCAGCGGGAGAGGAGGTACGCAGTATTTT	CASVSSGRGGTQYF
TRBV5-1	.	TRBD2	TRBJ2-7	TGCGCCAGCAGCCTAGAGATAAGGACTAGCGGGAGCTCCTACGAGCAGTACTTC	CASSLEIRTSGSSYEQYF
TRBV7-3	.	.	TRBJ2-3	TGTGCCAGCAGCTTATTCGCGGAAACCGCGGTGGATACGCAGTATTTT	CASSLFAETAVDTQYF
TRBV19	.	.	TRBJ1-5	TGTGCCAGTAGTAACCGGGGAGGCAATCAGCCCCAGCATTTT	CASSNRGGNQPQHF
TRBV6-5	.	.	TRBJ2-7	TGTGCCAGCAGTGACTCCCGCAGGGTAGGTTGGCAGTACTTC	CASSDSRRVGWQYF
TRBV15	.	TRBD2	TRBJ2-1	TGTGCCACCTACAGCGGGGGGCACAATGAGCAGTTCTTC	CATYSGGHNEQFF
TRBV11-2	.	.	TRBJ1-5	TGTGCCAGCAGCTTAGATTGGGGGGGTGGCAATCAGCCCCAGCATTTT	CASSLDWGGGNQPQHF
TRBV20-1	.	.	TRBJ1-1	TGCAGTGCTAGCGTCGGGACTGAAGCTTTCTTT	CSASVGTEAFF
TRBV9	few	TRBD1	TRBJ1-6	TGTGCCAGCAGCCCAACGGGACAGGGTTTTTCACCCCTCCACTTT	CASSPTGQGFSPLHF
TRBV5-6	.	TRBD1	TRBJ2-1	TGTGCCAGCAGCTTGCTCCAGGGGGCGGAGAGCTACAATGAGCAGTTCTTC	CASSLLQGAESYNEQFF
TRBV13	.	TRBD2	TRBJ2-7	TGTGCCAGCAGCTCCGGAGGGACTAGCGGTACCTACGAGCAGTACTTC	CASSSGGTSGTYEQYF
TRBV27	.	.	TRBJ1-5	TGTGCCAGCAGTTTTCTCCGAGCAGGGTTGGAGAATCAGCCCCAGCATTTT	CASSFLRAGLENQPQHF
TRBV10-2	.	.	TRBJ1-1	TGCGCCAGCAGTGATTCTCGTACCGGGCGGGGGACTGAAGCTTTCTTT	CASSDSRTGRGTEAFF